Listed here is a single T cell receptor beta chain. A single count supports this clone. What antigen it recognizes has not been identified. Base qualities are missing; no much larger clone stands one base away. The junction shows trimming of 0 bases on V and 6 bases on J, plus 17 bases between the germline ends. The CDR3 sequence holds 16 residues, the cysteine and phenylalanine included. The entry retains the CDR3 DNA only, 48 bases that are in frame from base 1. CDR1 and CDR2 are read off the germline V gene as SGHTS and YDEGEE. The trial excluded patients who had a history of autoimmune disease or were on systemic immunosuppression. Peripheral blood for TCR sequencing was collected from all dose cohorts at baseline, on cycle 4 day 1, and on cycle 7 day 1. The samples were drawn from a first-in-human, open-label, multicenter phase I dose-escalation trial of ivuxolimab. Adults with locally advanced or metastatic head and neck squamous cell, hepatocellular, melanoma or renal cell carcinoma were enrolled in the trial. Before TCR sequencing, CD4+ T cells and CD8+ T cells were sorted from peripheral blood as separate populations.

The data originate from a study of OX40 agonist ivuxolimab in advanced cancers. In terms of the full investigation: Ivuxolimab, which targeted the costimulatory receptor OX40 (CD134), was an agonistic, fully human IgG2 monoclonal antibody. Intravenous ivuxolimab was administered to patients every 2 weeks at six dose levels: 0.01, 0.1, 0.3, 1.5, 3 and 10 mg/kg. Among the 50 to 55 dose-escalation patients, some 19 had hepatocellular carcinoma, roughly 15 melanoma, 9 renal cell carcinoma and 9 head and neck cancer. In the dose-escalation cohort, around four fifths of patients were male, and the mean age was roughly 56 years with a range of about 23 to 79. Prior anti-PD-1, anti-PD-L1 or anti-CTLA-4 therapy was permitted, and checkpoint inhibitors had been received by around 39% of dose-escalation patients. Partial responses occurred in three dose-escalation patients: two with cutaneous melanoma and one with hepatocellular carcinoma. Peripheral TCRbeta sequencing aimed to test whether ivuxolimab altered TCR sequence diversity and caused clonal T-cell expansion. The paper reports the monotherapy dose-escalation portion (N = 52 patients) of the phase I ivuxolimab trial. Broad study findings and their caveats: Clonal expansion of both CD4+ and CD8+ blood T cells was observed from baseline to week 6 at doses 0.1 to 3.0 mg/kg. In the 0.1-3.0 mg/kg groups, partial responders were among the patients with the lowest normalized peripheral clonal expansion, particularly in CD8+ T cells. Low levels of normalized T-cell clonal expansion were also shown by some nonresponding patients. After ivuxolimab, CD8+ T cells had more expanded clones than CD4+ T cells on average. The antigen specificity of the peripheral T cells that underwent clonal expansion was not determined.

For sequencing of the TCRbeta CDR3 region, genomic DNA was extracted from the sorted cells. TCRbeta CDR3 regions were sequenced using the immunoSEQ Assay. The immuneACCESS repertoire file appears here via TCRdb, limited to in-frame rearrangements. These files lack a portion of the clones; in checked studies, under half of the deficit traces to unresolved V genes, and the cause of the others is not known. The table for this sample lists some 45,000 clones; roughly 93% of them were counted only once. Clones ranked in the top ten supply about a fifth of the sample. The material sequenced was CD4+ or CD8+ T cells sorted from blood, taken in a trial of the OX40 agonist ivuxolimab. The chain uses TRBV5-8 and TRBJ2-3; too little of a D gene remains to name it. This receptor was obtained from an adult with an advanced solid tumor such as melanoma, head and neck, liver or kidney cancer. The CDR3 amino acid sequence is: CASSLGTWNLGDTQYF. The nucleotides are TGTGCCAGCAGCTTGGGGACGTGGAACCTTGGGGATACGCAGTATTTT.